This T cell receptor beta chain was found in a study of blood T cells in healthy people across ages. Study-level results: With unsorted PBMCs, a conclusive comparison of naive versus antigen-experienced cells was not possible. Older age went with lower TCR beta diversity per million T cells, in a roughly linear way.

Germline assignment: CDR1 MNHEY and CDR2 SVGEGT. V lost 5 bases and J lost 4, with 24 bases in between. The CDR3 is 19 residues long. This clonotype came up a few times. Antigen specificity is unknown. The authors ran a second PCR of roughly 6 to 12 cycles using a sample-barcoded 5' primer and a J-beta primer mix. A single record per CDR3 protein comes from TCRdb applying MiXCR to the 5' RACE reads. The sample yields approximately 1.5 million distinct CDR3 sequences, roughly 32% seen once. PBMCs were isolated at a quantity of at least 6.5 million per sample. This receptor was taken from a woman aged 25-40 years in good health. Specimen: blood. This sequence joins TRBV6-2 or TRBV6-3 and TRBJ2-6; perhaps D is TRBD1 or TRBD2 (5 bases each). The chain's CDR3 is CASSTTPGDLFLGANVLTF. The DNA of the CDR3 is TGTGCCAGCAGTACCACCCCCGGGGACCTCTTTCTGGGGGCCAACGTCCTGACTTTC.